This TCR beta chain was identified in a study of T-cell reconstitution after alpha-beta-depleted transplantation in children. The study, taken as a whole, reports: Diversity of TCRbeta at day 60 was high in some patients, arising from surviving recipient T cells and thymic progenitors. Newly made T cells mostly supplied T-cell counts and diversity one year after transplant.

Unique molecular identifiers were used in preparing the TCRbeta library. From the PCR reads, TCRdb called clonotypes with MiXCR, one entry per CDR3 protein. The sample holds 250,000 to 400,000 distinct CDR3 sequences, roughly 21% seen once. Trimming stripped 0 bases from V and 10 bases from J, with 11 bases between. This CDR3 has 13 residues. The germline CDR1 and CDR2 sequences are SGHRS and YFSETQ. About this clonotype: Its antigen is currently unknown.

The chain recombines TRBV5-1 with TRBJ2-1; a weak D match, TRBD2 (6 bases). This receptor was taken from a male patient between 10 and 17 years old who had a stem cell transplant for acute lymphoblastic leukemia, so the T cells may come from the graft donor. The material sequenced was PBMCs, mostly from graft donor cells, taken 180 days after TCRalphabeta/CD19-depleted stem cell transplant. The CDR3 reads CASSLASAGEQFF. The CDR3 DNA reads as TGCGCCAGCAGCTTGGCTAGCGCGGGCGAGCAGTTCTTC.